This is a list of T cell receptor beta chains from one sample in a study of blood T cells in healthy people across ages. TCRdb fed the 5' RACE reads into MiXCR, producing one record per CDR3 protein. Of 1.5 million to 2 million distinct CDR3 sequences detected, 28% appear once; the ten largest clones hold around 7.7%. The sequenced material came from blood. The origin of the receptors is a woman under 40 in good health. Each CDR3 is given with its conserved first and last residue. Each record gives: J gene, V gene, clone size, D gene, CDR3 DNA, CDR3 protein. The D gene is left open where the match is weak. Expanded clones get a size class; other rows say once, few or many, or leave the size out.

TRBJ1-4,TRBV28,.,.,TGTGCCAGCAGCTCGGACTTCTCTAATGAAAAACTGTTTTTT,CASSSDFSNEKLFF
TRBJ2-4,TRBV10-3,.,.,TGTGCCGTCAGTGATCCCACCCGCAATGAGCAGTACTTC,CAVSDPTRNEQYF
TRBJ1-2,TRBV20-1,many,.,TGCAGCGCTTCGGGAGGCCCCTATGGCTACACCTTC,CSASGGPYGYTF
TRBJ2-5,TRBV7-2,many,TRBD2,TGTGCCAGCAGCTTATATCGGCTAGCGGGAGGGCTGCAAGAGACCCAGTACTTC,CASSLYRLAGGLQETQYF
TRBJ2-7,TRBV7-2,.,TRBD2,TGTGCCAGCAGCTTCTCCATTCTAGCGGGAGGGCCAAGTAGGTCCTACGAGCAGTACTTC,CASSFSILAGGPSRSYEQYF
TRBJ1-3,TRBV6-6,.,.,TGTGCCAGCAGCCCCGGATGGTTGGGCGACACCATATATTTT,CASSPGWLGDTIYF
TRBJ2-3,TRBV20-1,.,.,TGCAGTGCTAGAGCCCATTTGGGGGGGGCGGACACAGATACGCAGTATTTT,CSARAHLGGADTDTQYF
TRBJ1-6,TRBV6-5,.,.,TGTGCCAGCACCCAAGGGGCCTGGATTAACTCACCCCTCCACTTT,CASTQGAWINSPLHF
TRBJ2-3,TRBV12-3/TRBV12-4,.,.,TGTGCCAGCACTAAAGGCGGAGCAGATACGCAGTATTTT,CASTKGGADTQYF
TRBJ2-7,TRBV20-1,many,TRBD2,TGCAGTGCTTCAAGCGGGACGAACTACGAGCAGTACTTC,CSASSGTNYEQYF
TRBJ1-2,TRBV27,many,.,TGTGCCAGCAGGCAGGGGCGAGGTGGCTACACCTTC,CASRQGRGGYTF
TRBJ1-2,TRBV2,.,TRBD1,TGTGCCAGCAGTGAGGAAACAGGGGCGGCGGGCTACACCTTC,CASSEETGAAGYTF
TRBJ1-4,TRBV5-1,few,TRBD1,TGCGCCAGCAGCTCCCTTCGACAGGGGGCAAATGAAAAACTGTTTTTT,CASSSLRQGANEKLFF
TRBJ2-7,TRBV12-3/TRBV12-4,few,.,TGTGCCAGCAGTGCCGACGGGGGCGAGCAGTACTTC,CASSADGGEQYF
TRBJ1-2,TRBV9,many,TRBD1,TGTGCCAGCAGCGCACAGGGGCTTAACTATGGCTACACCTTC,CASSAQGLNYGYTF
TRBJ2-4,TRBV7-2,.,.,TGTGCCAGCAGCTTAGTCGGTAGGAGAGGACAGGGAGGGACCAAAAACATTCAGTACTTC,CASSLVGRRGQGGTKNIQYF